This TCR beta chain was retrieved from a study of cytomegalovirus exposure and HLA in healthy donors. Overall study context: From about 179 million T cells, an earlier analysis saw 117 million unique TCR beta sequences.

13 Jbeta primers and 60 Vbeta primers were used for the PCR. Assay: immunoSEQ multiplex PCR; the TCRdb copy retains only in-frame clones and omits some. The sample lists about 130,000 clones, about 76% occurring once. The junction had 14 bases not matched to a gene; V was cut back by 5 bases and J by 8 bases. The CDR3 runs 17 residues. The V gene's germline CDR1 is SGHVS and CDR2 FQNEAQ. A note on this clone: The antigen is unknown.

Notes on the study in general: It has been reported that TCR beta sequences accurately predicted the HLA-A and HLA-B alleles of most subjects. Association of under 20,000 TCR beta sequences with HLA alleles was found at 0.05 false discovery rate in a later analysis.

This TCR came from a woman between 35 and 50 years old in good health and CMV-seronegative. Material: PBMCs. This chain uses TRBV7-8 with TRBJ2-5; 13 bases match TRBD2. The DNA for the CDR3 is TGTGCCAGCAGCCCTAGGGGACTAGCGGGAATAAGAGATACCCAGTACTTC. As protein: CASSPRGLAGIRDTQYF.